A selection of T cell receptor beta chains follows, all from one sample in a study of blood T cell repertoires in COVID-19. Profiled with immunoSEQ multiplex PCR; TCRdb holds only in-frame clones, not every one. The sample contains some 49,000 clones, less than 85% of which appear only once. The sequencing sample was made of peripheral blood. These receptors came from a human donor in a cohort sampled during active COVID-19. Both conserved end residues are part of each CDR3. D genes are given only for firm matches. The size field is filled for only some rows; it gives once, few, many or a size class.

DNA: TGTGCCAGCAGCCCCCAGGACAGGGGGCGGACTGAAGCTTTCTTT
CDR3: CASSPQDRGRTEAFF
V: TRBV3-1/TRBV3-2
D: TRBD1
size: NA
J: TRBJ1-1

DNA: TGTGCCAGCAGTTACTCGACAGGGGGCTACGAGCAGTACTTC
CDR3: CASSYSTGGYEQYF
V: TRBV6-2/TRBV6-3
D: TRBD1
size: NA
J: TRBJ2-7

DNA: TGTGCCAGCAGCTTAGACAGACAGAACACTGAAGCTTTCTTT
CDR3: CASSLDRQNTEAFF
V: TRBV25-1
D: NA
size: NA
J: TRBJ1-1

DNA: TGTGCCAGCAGTTACAACGGAAAGGAGACTGAAGCTTTCTTT
CDR3: CASSYNGKETEAFF
V: TRBV6-2/TRBV6-3
D: NA
size: NA
J: TRBJ1-1

DNA: TGTGCCAGCAGTGACAGGCGCCACGAGCAGTACTTC
CDR3: CASSDRRHEQYF
V: TRBV12-3/TRBV12-4
D: NA
size: NA
J: TRBJ2-7

DNA: TGTGCCAGCAGTTACTCGATATCTCCCCGGTATGGCTACACCTTC
CDR3: CASSYSISPRYGYTF
V: TRBV6-2/TRBV6-3
D: NA
size: NA
J: TRBJ1-2

DNA: TGCGCCAGCAGTGACGGTAACCCTTCGCCCGACAATGAGCAGTTCTTC
CDR3: CASSDGNPSPDNEQFF
V: TRBV10-1
D: NA
size: NA
J: TRBJ2-1

DNA: TGTGCCAGCAGTGAGTTCCTATCCCACTACTACGAGCAGTACTTC
CDR3: CASSEFLSHYYEQYF
V: TRBV6-1
D: NA
size: NA
J: TRBJ2-7

DNA: TGCGCCAGCATGGTGGGGCAGGGGGGCACTGAAGCTTTCTTT
CDR3: CASMVGQGGTEAFF
V: TRBV5-1
D: TRBD1
size: NA
J: TRBJ1-1

DNA: TGCGCCAGCAGCTCCGGAGAACTAGGGGAGACCCAGTACTTC
CDR3: CASSSGELGETQYF
V: TRBV5-1
D: NA
size: few
J: TRBJ2-5

DNA: TGCGCCAGCAGCCAAGTCTCAGGGGACGGGCGTTACACCTTC
CDR3: CASSQVSGDGRYTF
V: TRBV4-3
D: NA
size: NA
J: TRBJ1-2

DNA: TGCGCCAGCAGCTTGGAGGGACAGGGAAGGATAGGGACTGAAGCTTTCTTT
CDR3: CASSLEGQGRIGTEAFF
V: TRBV5-1
D: TRBD1
size: NA
J: TRBJ1-1

DNA: TGTGCCAGCAGTTTAGGGATAGCGACCGGGAGGAAGACCCAGTACTTC
CDR3: CASSLGIATGRKTQYF
V: TRBV27
D: TRBD2
size: NA
J: TRBJ2-5

DNA: TGTGCCAGCAGTTATGACAGAAACTATGGCTACACCTTC
CDR3: CASSYDRNYGYTF
V: TRBV5-8
D: NA
size: few
J: TRBJ1-2

DNA: TGTGCCAGCAGTCTAGGGGGTGATACGCAGTATTTT
CDR3: CASSLGGDTQYF
V: TRBV3-1/TRBV3-2
D: NA
size: NA
J: TRBJ2-3

DNA: TGTGCCAGCAGTTTACGGACAGAAAGGGAGAAGTACTTC
CDR3: CASSLRTEREKYF
V: TRBV27
D: NA
size: NA
J: TRBJ2-7

DNA: TGTGCCAGCAGTCTCCAGGGAAGAGGCGGCTATGGCTACACCTTC
CDR3: CASSLQGRGGYGYTF
V: TRBV6-5
D: NA
size: NA
J: TRBJ1-2

DNA: TGTGCCAGCAGCCGCGACAGGGGGCGGGAAGCTTTCTTT
CDR3: CASSRDRGREAFF
V: TRBV5-4
D: TRBD1
size: NA
J: TRBJ1-1

DNA: TGTGCCAGCAGCGCAACAGGGAACTCCTACAATGAGCAGTTCTTC
CDR3: CASSATGNSYNEQFF
V: TRBV7-2
D: NA
size: NA
J: TRBJ2-1

DNA: TGCGCCAGCAGCAACTTACAGGGGGCCGACTACGAGCAGTACTTC
CDR3: CASSNLQGADYEQYF
V: TRBV5-1
D: TRBD1
size: NA
J: TRBJ2-7

DNA: TGTGCCAGCAGCTATCGCGGACAGGTCCGATCCTACGAGCAGTACTTC
CDR3: CASSYRGQVRSYEQYF
V: TRBV6-2/TRBV6-3
D: TRBD1
size: NA
J: TRBJ2-7

DNA: TGTGCCAGCAGCCGTTCCTTTAATGAAAAACTGTTTTTT
CDR3: CASSRSFNEKLFF
V: TRBV14
D: NA
size: few
J: TRBJ1-4

DNA: TGTGCCAGCAGTTTACCAGGGGGAGTTGGCCAGCCCCAGCATTTT
CDR3: CASSLPGGVGQPQHF
V: TRBV28
D: TRBD1
size: NA
J: TRBJ1-5

DNA: TGTGCCAGCAGTTATGTTCCAGGAGGTGAAGAGACCCAGTACTTC
CDR3: CASSYVPGGEETQYF
V: TRBV6-2/TRBV6-3
D: NA
size: NA
J: TRBJ2-5

DNA: TGTGCCAGCAGCGTGGGACAGACTAATTCACCCCTCCACTTT
CDR3: CASSVGQTNSPLHF
V: TRBV28
D: TRBD1
size: NA
J: TRBJ1-6

DNA: TGTGCCAGTAGGGGGGGGCCCGGCGGGGAGCTGTTTTTT
CDR3: CASRGGPGGELFF
V: TRBV6-6
D: NA
size: NA
J: TRBJ2-2

DNA: TGTGCCATCAGTGATAGTTACGAGCAGTACTTC
CDR3: CAISDSYEQYF
V: TRBV10-3
D: NA
size: NA
J: TRBJ2-7

DNA: TGCGCCAGCAGCCGGGGTTATCGGGGATCGAACACTGAAGCTTTCTTT
CDR3: CASSRGYRGSNTEAFF
V: TRBV4-1
D: NA
size: NA
J: TRBJ1-1

DNA: TGTGCCAGTGGAAACAACAGGGGTAATCAGCCCCAGCATTTT
CDR3: CASGNNRGNQPQHF
V: TRBV19
D: TRBD1
size: NA
J: TRBJ1-5

DNA: TGCGCCAGCAAGCCAACAGGGGGATCTTCTGGCTACACCTTC
CDR3: CASKPTGGSSGYTF
V: TRBV5-1
D: TRBD1
size: NA
J: TRBJ1-2

DNA: TGTGCCAGCAGCTTAGGGACAGGGAATAATTCACCCCTCCACTTT
CDR3: CASSLGTGNNSPLHF
V: TRBV7-9
D: TRBD1
size: few
J: TRBJ1-6

DNA: TGTGCCACAGACGCTGACACGAGGGTCACTGAAGCTTTCTTT
CDR3: CATDADTRVTEAFF
V: TRBV7-9
D: NA
size: NA
J: TRBJ1-1

DNA: TGTGCCAGTAGTATTCGACAGGGAGCAACTAATGAAAAACTGTTTTTT
CDR3: CASSIRQGATNEKLFF
V: TRBV19
D: TRBD1
size: NA
J: TRBJ1-4

DNA: TGTGCCAGCAGTTGGAGGGGGCGACCCACTGAAGCTTTCTTT
CDR3: CASSWRGRPTEAFF
V: TRBV6-5
D: TRBD1
size: NA
J: TRBJ1-1

DNA: TGCAGCGGGAAGAGGGGAGGGCAAGAGACCCAGTACTTC
CDR3: CSGKRGGQETQYF
V: TRBV29-1
D: TRBD2
size: NA
J: TRBJ2-5

DNA: TGTGCCAGCAGCTTAGTGGGGGGGGTTGGAAACACCATATATTTT
CDR3: CASSLVGGVGNTIYF
V: TRBV7-2
D: NA
size: NA
J: TRBJ1-3

DNA: TGCGCCAGCAGCTATGACAGGGCCAATGAGCAGTTCTTC
CDR3: CASSYDRANEQFF
V: TRBV5-1
D: TRBD1
size: NA
J: TRBJ2-1

DNA: TGTGCCAGCAGCTGGCCCGGGGAAAACAATGAGCAGTTCTTC
CDR3: CASSWPGENNEQFF
V: TRBV5-6
D: NA
size: medium-sized
J: TRBJ2-1

DNA: TGTGCCAGCCCTAGACCCCCTTCCTACGAGCAGTACTTC
CDR3: CASPRPPSYEQYF
V: TRBV7-2
D: NA
size: once
J: TRBJ2-7

DNA: TGTGCCAGCTCACCGATCGGGACAGGGAGGACCGGGGAGCTGTTTTTT
CDR3: CASSPIGTGRTGELFF
V: TRBV18
D: TRBD1
size: NA
J: TRBJ2-2

DNA: TGTGCCAGCACCCCTACAGGACAGCCATTCTATGGCTACACCTTC
CDR3: CASTPTGQPFYGYTF
V: TRBV27
D: NA
size: NA
J: TRBJ1-2

DNA: TGCAGCGCTTCAGGGGGCGGGAAAGTAGATGAAAAACTGTTTTTT
CDR3: CSASGGGKVDEKLFF
V: TRBV29-1
D: TRBD1
size: NA
J: TRBJ1-4

DNA: TGTGCCAGCCGCACTGGTTCCAACTATGGCTACACCTTC
CDR3: CASRTGSNYGYTF
V: TRBV2
D: NA
size: NA
J: TRBJ1-2

DNA: TGCGCCAGCAGCCCCAAGAGCCAGGGATATACTGAAGCTTTCTTT
CDR3: CASSPKSQGYTEAFF
V: TRBV4-3
D: NA
size: NA
J: TRBJ1-1

DNA: TGTGCCAGCAGCTTAGGGTTAAGAGGGTACAATAATTCACCCCTCCACTTT
CDR3: CASSLGLRGYNNSPLHF
V: TRBV7-2
D: NA
size: NA
J: TRBJ1-6

DNA: TGCGCCAGCAGCTACGACAGGGGGATGAACACTGAAGCTTTCTTT
CDR3: CASSYDRGMNTEAFF
V: TRBV5-1
D: TRBD1
size: NA
J: TRBJ1-1

DNA: TGTGCCAGCAGCTTAGATTCGGGACAGGGGTATGGCTACACCTTC
CDR3: CASSLDSGQGYGYTF
V: TRBV11-2
D: TRBD1
size: few
J: TRBJ1-2

DNA: TGTGCCAGCAGCTTCCTTACAGGGCCCCCCAACTACGAGCAGTACTTC
CDR3: CASSFLTGPPNYEQYF
V: TRBV11-2
D: NA
size: NA
J: TRBJ2-7

DNA: TGCGCCAGCAGCTTATCGTCTACTACTGAAAAACTGTTTTTT
CDR3: CASSLSSTTEKLFF
V: TRBV5-1
D: NA
size: NA
J: TRBJ1-4

DNA: TGCGCCAGCAGCCAACAGGGGAATCAGCCCCAGCATTTT
CDR3: CASSQQGNQPQHF
V: TRBV4-1
D: NA
size: NA
J: TRBJ1-5

DNA: TGCGCCAGCAGCAGAGGGTCCGGGACAGACCACGAGCAGTACTTC
CDR3: CASSRGSGTDHEQYF
V: TRBV5-1
D: TRBD1
size: NA
J: TRBJ2-7

DNA: TGTGCCAGCAGTAGTAGGACAGGAGGCAATCAGCCCCAGCATTTT
CDR3: CASSSRTGGNQPQHF
V: TRBV27
D: TRBD1
size: NA
J: TRBJ1-5

DNA: TGTGCCAGCAGCCCGCGTTCTGAGGGACAGGGGGATTTCACAGATACGCAGTATTTT
CDR3: CASSPRSEGQGDFTDTQYF
V: TRBV7-9
D: TRBD1
size: once
J: TRBJ2-3

DNA: TGTGCCACCGGGTCGGGGGGCGGTGAGCAGTTCTTC
CDR3: CATGSGGGEQFF
V: TRBV7-3
D: NA
size: NA
J: TRBJ2-1

DNA: TGTGCCAGCAGTTTTGACAGGGACCCCTCCCTTTCACCCCTCCACTTT
CDR3: CASSFDRDPSLSPLHF
V: TRBV6-6
D: TRBD1
size: NA
J: TRBJ1-6

DNA: TGCGCCAGCAGCTTGGTGGCAGTGAACTATGGCTACACCTTC
CDR3: CASSLVAVNYGYTF
V: TRBV5-1
D: NA
size: NA
J: TRBJ1-2

DNA: TGTGCCAGCAGTTTATCGAGGATGGGAAGCGGGGGGAACCAAGAGACCCAGTACTTC
CDR3: CASSLSRMGSGGNQETQYF
V: TRBV27
D: TRBD2
size: NA
J: TRBJ2-5

DNA: TGTGCCAGCAGTTACTCGCACCGGGACAGGGTCTACGAGCAGTACTTC
CDR3: CASSYSHRDRVYEQYF
V: TRBV6-6
D: TRBD1
size: NA
J: TRBJ2-7

DNA: TGTGCCACCAGTGATTTGCGAGGGACAGGGGGGTGGGAGACCCAGTACTTC
CDR3: CATSDLRGTGGWETQYF
V: TRBV24-1
D: TRBD1
size: NA
J: TRBJ2-5